This T cell receptor beta chain was captured by sequencing in a study of shared clonotypes between healthy human individuals. The CDR3 spans 16 residues. Germline CDR1 is SEHNR and CDR2 is FQNEAQ (reference sequence). V was pared by 1 base and J by 0 bases, with 11 bases between. Sequencing was performed with immunoSEQ multiplex PCR; in TCRdb, only in-frame clones are kept and a portion is missing. The repertoire includes approximately 2.5 million clones, roughly 93% of them detected once, and 0.35% to 0.45% sits in the top ten. Concerning this clone itself: Its antigen is as yet unknown.

Whole-study findings and limits: The study's rarefaction showed incomplete sorted-subset sequencing despite large depth. A generally larger estimated richness was seen in naive subsets than in memory subsets.

A split of CD4+ cells into CD45RA+ naive and CD45RA-negative memory subsets was performed. This rearrangement joins TRBV7-9 to TRBJ2-3; a weak D match, TRBD2 (6 bases). The sample comprised naive CD4+ T cells from PBMCs. Subset indicated: CD45RA+ positively selected. This TCR derives from a man aged 18 to 29 in good health. Some clones in this sample may be carry-over from other donors' samples. CDR3 in DNA: TGTGCCAGCAGCTTAGGGTATGCGGGGAGCACAGATACGCAGTATTTT. Its protein is CASSLGYAGSTDTQYF. The whole variable domain, filled in from reference TRBV7-9 and TRBJ2-3, reads DTGVSQNPRHKITKRGQNVTFRCDPISEHNRLYWYRQTLGQGPEFLTYFQNEAQLEKSRLLSDRFSAERPKGSFSTLEIQRTEQGDSAMYLCASSLGYAGSTDTQYFGPGTRLTVL.